The 17 T cell receptor beta chains given below trace back to one sample, sequenced in a study of OX40 agonist ivuxolimab in advanced cancers. Repertoires were generated with immunoSEQ multiplex PCR, while TCRdb's copy carries only in-frame clones and drops some. The table shows roughly 70,000 clones, with 87% occurring only once. The source material was CD4+ or CD8+ T cells sorted from blood, sampled in a trial of the OX40 agonist ivuxolimab. The receptors come from an adult with an advanced solid tumor such as melanoma, head and neck, liver or kidney cancer.

The CDR3 coding sequence is TGTGCCAGCTCACCAGGGGCGCGAGGGCTAGAGCAGTACTTC. It is translated as CASSPGARGLEQYF. This chain joins TRBV18 and TRBJ2-5, with D perhaps TRBD1 or TRBD2 (5 bases each). Looked up from germline, CDR1 is KGHSH and CDR2 is LQKENI. V lost 2 bases and J 11 bases, leaving 18 bases between the germline ends. The CDR3 totals 14 residues.

In the case of this clone: Other DNA sequences within the sample encode an identical CDR3. This rearrangement joins TRBV28 to TRBJ2-2; no clear D gene. Germline V lookup: CDR1 MDHEN, CDR2 SYDVKM. The length of the CDR3 is 14 residues. Trimming took 4 bases from V and 0 from J, leaving 6 bases between them. The CDR3 nucleotides are TGTGCCAGCAGTTCGGGTTCGAACACCGGGGAGCTGTTTTTT. It translates to CASSSGSNTGELFF. The full variable domain, with the rest looked up from reference TRBV28 and TRBJ2-2, is DVKVTQSSRYLVKRTGEKVFLECVQDMDHENMFWYRQDPGLGLRLIYFSYDVKMKEKGDIPEGYSVSREKKERFSLILESASTNQTSMYLCASSSGSNTGELFFGEGSRLTVL.

V gene TRBV7-3 combines with J gene TRBJ2-7, with D unresolved. The length of the CDR3 is 13 residues. The V end lost 5 bases, the J end lost 3 bases, and 11 bases lay between the germline ends. Germline V lookup: CDR1 SGHTA, CDR2 FQGTGA. Here the CDR3 reads CASSPSSIYEQYF. The CDR3 DNA follows: TGTGCCAGCAGCCCCTCTTCCATCTACGAGCAGTACTTC.

The chain is built from TRBV19 and TRBJ1-2; possible D gene TRBD1, 5 bases. V lost 4 bases and J lost 10, with 16 bases in between. In germline, CDR1 is LNHDA, CDR2 SQIVND (reference sequence). This CDR3 contains 13 residues. The CDR3 DNA sequence: TGTGCCAGTAGTACAACACGGGACGTTGCCTACACCTTC. This sequence encodes CASSTTRDVAYTF.

This sequence joins TRBV6-6 and TRBJ2-1, with 12 bases that match TRBD2. The V and J ends lost 3 bases and 10 bases, in that order; junction bases with no gene match: 7. This CDR3 contains 15 residues. The germline gives CDR1 MNHNY, CDR2 SVGAGI (reference sequence). The CDR3 loop is CASSYRLAGEGEQFF. CDR3 nucleotide sequence: TGTGCCAGCAGTTATCGACTAGCGGGAGAAGGGGAGCAGTTCTTC.

This chain uses TRBV7-9 with TRBJ1-2; D call uncertain. The V gene lost 1 base and the J gene lost 9 bases, with 9 bases spanning the gap. CDR1 and CDR2 from the germline V gene are SEHNR and FQNEAQ (reference sequence). The CDR3 is made up of 12 amino acids. Here the CDR3 reads CASSLGAISYTF. CDR3 coding DNA: TGTGCCAGCAGCTTAGGCGCCATCAGCTACACCTTC.

The chain recombines TRBV5-1 with TRBJ1-1; the D is unclear. The CDR3 is made up of 16 amino acids. CDR1 is SGHRS, CDR2 YFSETQ, per germline. Trimming removed 1 base at V and 1 base at J, with 14 bases between. CDR3 bases: TGCGCCAGCAGCTTGTATGGGCTGGCGGAGAACACTGAAGCTTTCTTT. It yields the protein CASSLYGLAENTEAFF.

This rearrangement joins TRBV9 to TRBJ2-4, with D maybe TRBD2 (5 bases). Germline CDR1 and CDR2: SGDLS and YYNGEE. V was trimmed by 0 bases and J by 8 bases, leaving 9 bases between them. The CDR3 consists of 13 residues. The CDR3 spells CASSVGEGYIQYF. The DNA of the CDR3 is TGTGCCAGCAGCGTAGGAGAGGGATACATTCAGTACTTC.

CDR3 sequence (DNA): TGCGCCAGCAGCTTGGCCGGGACTAGCGACCAACTTTTCTACAATGAGCAGTTCTTC. Protein sequence: CASSLAGTSDQLFYNEQFF. V is TRBV5-1 and J is TRBJ2-1, with 10 bases that match TRBD2. J lost 3 bases, V lost 0 bases, and 12 bases had no gene match. The germline CDR1 and CDR2 sequences are SGHRS and YFSETQ. The CDR3 consists of 19 residues.

This clone was seen once. The rearrangement uses TRBV5-5 and TRBJ2-7; 13 positions agree with TRBD2. The CDR3 spans 16 residues. J was trimmed by 3 bases and V by 0 bases; bases with no gene match: 3. CDR1 is SGHKS, CDR2 YYEKEE, per germline (reference sequence). CDR3 sequence: CASSLGWTSGSYEQYF. CDR3 DNA: TGTGCCAGCAGCTTGGGGTGGACTAGCGGGAGCTACGAGCAGTACTTC.

This chain's CDR3 is CASSRGLAGVASYNEQFF. The CDR3 region has the DNA TGTGCCAGTAGTAGGGGACTAGCGGGAGTTGCGTCCTACAATGAGCAGTTCTTC. The chain carries TRBV19 and TRBJ2-1; 14 positions match TRBD2. The length of the CDR3 is 18 residues. V dropped 4 bases and J dropped 1; count of bases not matched to a gene: 6. Germline V gene lookup returns CDR1 LNHDA and CDR2 SQIVND (reference sequence).

The chain combines TRBV2 with TRBJ1-2; possible D gene TRBD1, 5 bases. The germline CDR1 and CDR2 sequences are SNHLY and FYNNEI. The CDR3 covers 14 residues. Deletions cut 4 bases from V and 9 bases from J, with 18 bases between. DNA for the CDR3: TGTGCCAGCAGTGTCCAGGGATCCTTTTTTCGCTACACCTTC. Translated, it gives CASSVQGSFFRYTF.

The V call is TRBV19, the J call TRBJ1-1; 7 nucleotides match TRBD1. The CDR3 is 15 residues long. V gave up 6 bases and J gave up 1 base; unmatched junction bases: 8. The germline V gene has CDR1 LNHDA and CDR2 SQIVND (reference sequence). This CDR3 is CASSTSGTANTEAFF. In nucleotides, the CDR3 is TGTGCCAGTAGCACGTCAGGGACAGCGAACACTGAAGCTTTCTTT.

J is TRBJ1-1 and V is TRBV5-1; D is perhaps TRBD1 (6 bases). Trimming left V 0 bases short and J 3 bases short, with 15 bases between. In germline, CDR1 is SGHRS, CDR2 YFSETQ. The CDR3 has 16 amino acids. The CDR3 coding sequence is TGCGCCAGCAGCTTGGACGCCGGGGGGGGCCACACTGAAGCTTTCTTT. Translating gives CASSLDAGGGHTEAFF.

The chain recombines TRBV15 with TRBJ2-5; D not certain. The germline V gene encodes CDR1 LNHNV and CDR2 YYDKDF (reference sequence). The CDR3 has 15 amino acids. Trimming cost V 0 bases and J 5 bases, with 13 bases left between them. CDR3 in DNA: TGTGCCACCAGCAGAGATCTGGCAGTCTGGGAGACCCAGTACTTC. Translation: CATSRDLAVWETQYF.

The chain carries TRBV29-1 and TRBJ2-1; 10 nucleotides align to TRBD1. CDR1 and CDR2 from the germline V gene are SQVTM and ANQGSEA. This CDR3 has 13 amino acids. The trim removed 6 bases at V and 5 bases at J, leaving 4 bases unmatched. The CDR3 here is CSVDRGGHNEQFF. The CDR3 DNA reads TGCAGCGTGGACAGGGGGGGCCACAATGAGCAGTTCTTC.

This chain links TRBV5-5 with TRBJ2-2, with unresolved D. This CDR3 spans 16 amino acids. Between the trimmed V and J ends, which lost 2 bases and 1 base, there was a span of 12 bases. CDR1 is SGHKS, CDR2 YYEKEE, per germline (reference sequence). CDR3 sequence (DNA): TGTGCCAGCAGCTTAGGGCCTGGCCGGAACACCGGGGAGCTGTTTTTT. Translation gives CASSLGPGRNTGELFF.